This TCR beta chain was identified during a study of T cell responses to AZD1222 COVID-19 vaccine. The study's findings and limits: Donors, mostly white British, included more females; clonal diversity was possibly underestimated. Spike-specific TCRs gained breadth and depth after people received two AZD1222 doses. The reported proportion of spike-specific TCRs targeting unmutated variant regions was nearly half. Baseline seropositives among AZD1222 recipients totaled only 5 to 7.

Trimming took off 1 base at V and 9 bases at J, with 10 bases between the two ends. The CDR3 totals 13 residues. Germline V gene lookup returns CDR1 SGHTA and CDR2 FQGNSA. On this clone itself: Its antigen is as yet unknown.

Profiling relied on immunoSEQ multiplex PCR, and the TCRdb table lists in-frame clones only, not all of them. In the table there are under 40,000 clones, 70% to 80% of which are singletons. The sample here was peripheral blood, taken 28 days after the second AZD1222 dose. The rearrangement uses TRBV7-2 and TRBJ1-3, with D possibly being TRBD1 (6 bases). The sequence was collected from an adult who received the AZD1222 COVID-19 vaccine. CDR3 amino acids: CASSLEQGVTIYF. Written as DNA, the CDR3 is TGTGCCAGCAGCTTAGAACAGGGCGTCACCATATATTTT.